Below are 27 T cell receptor beta chains sequenced from a single sample in a study of breast tumors, draining lymph nodes, adjacent tissues listed by TCRdb under 2016. The axillary draining lymph nodes of breast cancer patients were the source of the lymph node samples. The library came from multiplex PCR. For sequencing, an Illumina HiSeq 2000 was employed. Starting from the raw public reads, TCRdb applied fastp trimming at Q25, assembled clones with MiXCR and retained in-frame beta chains. Under each unique CDR3 protein, matching rows form one entry showing the most common genes and DNA. Present in this sample are about 200,000 distinct CDR3 sequences, roughly a third of which were seen just once. Of the sample, over 3.5% is held by the ten largest clones. The material sequenced was axillary lymph node tissue. The receptors originated from a female donor with breast cancer. Some clones in this sample may be carry-over from other donors' samples.

This clonotype was counted only a few times. The V and J genes are TRBV28 and TRBJ2-7, with TRBD1 matching 9 bases. V gave up 6 bases and J gave up 4 bases; unmatched junction bases: 13. This CDR3 is built from 16 residues. Germline loops: CDR1 MDHEN, CDR2 SYDVKM. CDR3 residues: CASSKVPGQGGYEQYF. The CDR3 DNA is TGTGCCAGCAGCAAGGTCCCGGGACAGGGAGGGTACGAGCAGTACTTC.

This clonotype was seen only a few times. The V gene is TRBV5-1, the J gene TRBJ2-5; D uncertain. V was shortened by 2 bases and J by 1 base, with 9 bases between the two germline ends. Germline assignment: CDR1 SGHRS and CDR2 YFSETQ. The CDR3 contains 14 residues. The CDR3 nucleotides are TGCGCCAGCAGCTTCCGCGGACGCCAAGAGACCCAGTACTTC. Translation: CASSFRGRQETQYF. Drawing the rest from reference TRBV5-1 and TRBJ2-5, the complete variable domain is KAGVTQTPRYLIKTRGQQVTLSCSPISGHRSVSWYQQTPGQGLQFLFEYFSETQRNKGNFPGRFSGRQFSNSRSEMNVSTLELGDSALYLCASSFRGRQETQYFGPGTRLLVL.

This clonotype was seen once. The chain combines TRBV7-2 with TRBJ2-2, with 10 bases aligning to TRBD2. The V gene end was trimmed by 5 bases and the J gene end by 11 bases; junction bases not matched to a gene: 8. This CDR3 spans 14 amino acids. CDR1 and CDR2 (germline): SGHTA, FQGNSA. CDR3 coding DNA: TGTGCCAGCAGCGCCCAGCGGGGGGGCGGCGAGCTGTTTTTT. Translation: CASSAQRGGGELFF. Supplemented by reference TRBV7-2 and TRBJ2-2, the full variable domain reads GAGVSQSPSNKVTEKGKDVELRCDPISGHTALYWYRQSLGQGLEFLIYFQGNSAPDKSGLPSDRFSAERTGGSVSTLTIQRTQQEDSAVYLCASSAQRGGGELFFGEGSRLTVL.

The chain combines TRBV6-5 with TRBJ2-1; 9 bases match TRBD2. The V segment lost 6 bases and the J segment 6 bases; nucleotides outside the gene matches: 12. The CDR3 has 16 residues. Germline V lookup: CDR1 MNHEY, CDR2 SVGAGI. The CDR3 spells CASRHGGGRAGNEQFF. The CDR3 nucleotides are TGTGCCAGCAGACACGGTGGCGGGAGGGCCGGCAATGAGCAGTTCTTC.

The chain links TRBV6-4 to TRBJ2-2; 9 bases align to TRBD2. The CDR3 consists of 14 residues. The V gene end was trimmed by 6 bases and the J gene end by 4 bases; junction bases not matched to a gene: 3. Germline CDR1 reads MRHNA; CDR2 reads SNTAGT. The CDR3 spells CASSASGITGELFF. The CDR3 coding sequence is TGTGCCAGCAGCGCTAGCGGGATCACCGGGGAGCTGTTTTTT.

This clonotype has ten or more counts. The chain links TRBV5-5 to TRBJ2-7; 7 bases are shared with TRBD1. V shed 4 bases, J shed 0 bases, and the junction held 7 bases outside the gene matches. Germline CDR1 and CDR2: SGHKS and YYEKEE (reference sequence). The CDR3 runs to 15 residues. The DNA for the CDR3 is TGTGCCAGCAGCCTCACAGGGGTCCTCTCCTACGAGCAGTACTTC. It translates to CASSLTGVLSYEQYF.

The genes are TRBV5-1 and TRBJ2-2, with D hard to call. There are 9 residues in the CDR3. Trimming pared 0 bases from V and 15 bases from J, leaving 3 bases between. Germline V gives CDR1 SGHRS, CDR2 YFSETQ. CDR3 region: CASSLVVFF. The CDR3 DNA reads TGCGCCAGCAGCTTGGTTGTGTTTTTT.

The chain has TRBV6-6 and TRBJ1-2; D may be TRBD1 (5 bases). Germline V gene data show CDR1 as MNHNY and CDR2 as SVGAGI (reference sequence). Trimming cost V 5 bases and J 6 bases, with 19 bases left between them. The CDR3 is made up of 15 amino acids. The CDR3 DNA reads TGTGCCAGCAGTGAAGCGGGGGGGAGGTTCGATGGCTACACCTTC. Its translation is CASSEAGGRFDGYTF.

This clonotype was found many times. The gene calls are TRBV7-9 and TRBJ2-3, with TRBD1 matching 9 bases. This CDR3 region has 18 residues. Germline values: CDR1 SEHNR, CDR2 FQNEAQ (reference sequence). V shed 4 bases, J shed 3 bases, and the junction held 14 bases outside the gene matches. Here the CDR3 reads CASSSRDPDRGGTDTQYF. DNA of the CDR3: TGTGCCAGCAGCTCCCGCGATCCCGACAGGGGGGGGACAGATACGCAGTATTTT.

This clonotype was observed a few times. The chain combines TRBV6-6 with TRBJ2-3; D possibly corresponds to TRBD1 (5 bases). Germline V gene sequence: CDR1 MNHNY, CDR2 SVGAGI (reference sequence). V lost 8 bases and J lost 0, with 21 bases in between. CDR3 size: 17 residues. The CDR3 protein is CASSPIVMTASTDTQYF. CDR3 nucleotides: TGTGCCAGCTCACCTATCGTAATGACAGCTAGCACAGATACGCAGTATTTT.

The V gene is TRBV2, the J gene TRBJ1-4; the match to TRBD1 covers 8 bases. CDR1 is SNHLY and CDR2 is FYNNEI in the germline V gene. The CDR3 loop spans 14 amino acids. The V segment lost 6 bases and the J segment 7 bases; nucleotides outside the gene matches: 7. CDR3 DNA sequence: TGTGCCAGCAGGTCGACAGGGGACACTGAAAAACTGTTTTTT. This codes for CASRSTGDTEKLFF.

This clonotype appeared once. The chain links TRBV6-1 to TRBJ1-4; 7 bases fit TRBD1. Germline loops: CDR1 MNHNS, CDR2 SASEGT. The length of the CDR3 is 17 residues. V dropped 6 bases and J dropped 0; count of bases not matched to a gene: 10. This chain's CDR3 is CASRLPGQRATNEKLFF. CDR3 in DNA: TGTGCCAGCAGACTCCCGGGACAGCGAGCAACTAATGAAAAACTGTTTTTT.

CDR3: CSARVAGTEAFF. The CDR3 bases are TGCAGTGCTAGAGTGGCGGGGACTGAAGCTTTCTTT. V gene TRBV20-1 combines with J gene TRBJ1-1; D not resolved. The V end lost 1 base, the J end lost 5 bases, and 8 bases lay between the germline ends. Germline CDR1 reads DFQATT; CDR2 reads SNEGSKA (reference sequence). The CDR3 has 12 residues.

This clonotype was recorded many times. The chain uses TRBV5-1 and TRBJ2-7; TRBD2 might be the D (5 bases). This CDR3 contains 13 residues. V lost 2 bases, J lost 6 bases, and 12 bases lay in between. CDR1 is SGHRS and CDR2 is YFSETQ in the germline V gene. DNA of the CDR3: TGCGCCAGCAGCTTAGTTCGGGATGGCGAGCAGTACTTC. Protein: CASSLVRDGEQYF.

This clonotype was recorded once. The V and J genes are TRBV3-1 and TRBJ2-2, with TRBD2 as a possible D gene (6 bases). This CDR3 has 17 amino acids. Per germline, CDR1 LGHDT and CDR2 YNNKEL (reference sequence). The germline V and J ends were trimmed by 2 bases and 4 bases, with 17 bases remaining between them. The CDR3: CASSQTSGGWGTGELFF. CDR3 nucleotides: TGTGCCAGCAGCCAAACTTCTGGAGGGTGGGGCACCGGGGAGCTGTTTTTT.

The chain recombines TRBV20-1 with TRBJ1-6; D is perhaps TRBD1 (6 bases). CDR1 and CDR2 (germline): DFQATT, SNEGSKA (reference sequence). Trimming removed 0 bases at V and 14 bases at J, with 14 bases between. CDR3 size: 13 residues. Here the CDR3 DNA reads TGCAGTGCTAGAGATCTGGACAAGGGGGCCCTCCACTTT. This encodes CSARDLDKGALHF.

The chain employs TRBV7-6 and TRBJ2-5, with D uncertain. CDR1 is SGHVS and CDR2 is FNYEAQ in the germline V gene. V dropped 5 bases and J dropped 3 bases, with 7 bases sitting between them. This CDR3 comprises 12 residues. CDR3 residues: CASSHTKETQYF. CDR3 sequence (DNA): TGTGCCAGCAGCCATACTAAAGAGACCCAGTACTTC.

This clonotype was recorded many times. This sequence joins TRBV20-1 and TRBJ1-2, with 7 bases aligning to TRBD1. With 6 bases clipped from V and 4 bases from J, the junction kept 11 bases outside the gene matches. Germline-derived CDR1 and CDR2 are DFQATT and SNEGSKA (reference sequence). This CDR3 is 14 amino acids long. CDR3 DNA sequence: TGCAGTGCAGCGGAACAGGGGACTACCTATGGCTACACCTTC. Its translation is CSAAEQGTTYGYTF.

DNA for the CDR3: TGTGCCAGTTTTCGGGCCTCCCCCAGGGATACGCAGTATTTT. Encoded protein: CASFRASPRDTQYF. The V call is TRBV12-3 or TRBV12-4, the J call TRBJ2-3; no definite D call. The CDR3 has 14 amino acids. V lost 9 bases to trimming and J lost 6 bases, with 19 bases between them.

There are many counts of this clonotype. The chain uses TRBV4-1 and TRBJ1-4, with 8 bases that match TRBD1. V lost 0 bases, J lost 8 bases, and 5 bases stayed unmatched. CDR3 length equals 15 residues. The germline gives CDR1 MGHRA, CDR2 YSYEKL. The CDR3 reads CASSQEGQVPEKLFF. The DNA of the CDR3 is TGCGCCAGCAGCCAAGAGGGACAGGTCCCCGAAAAACTGTTTTTT.

DNA for the CDR3: TGTGCCAGCAGCTTAGATCTTTACGGCAGCTCCTACAATGAGCAGTTCTTC. Translation: CASSLDLYGSSYNEQFF. This rearrangement joins TRBV7-8 to TRBJ2-1; no firm D call. Germline V gene sequence: CDR1 SGHVS, CDR2 FQNEAQ. V lost 1 base and J lost 0, with 13 bases in between. CDR3 length: 17 residues.

This chain uses TRBV11-3 with TRBJ1-5, with D possibly TRBD1 on 5 matching bases. The CDR3 runs 15 residues. Trimming removed 6 bases from V and 6 bases from J, with 18 bases in between. The germline CDR1 and CDR2 sequences are SGHNT and YENEEA. CDR3 DNA: TGTGCCAGCAGTCCCCCCGACAGAATGAGTCAGCCCCAGCATTTT. Its translation is CASSPPDRMSQPQHF.

DNA of the CDR3: TGTGCCAGCAGTGAAAGGGTTAGTGAAAAACTGTTTTTT. Residues: CASSERVSEKLFF. The rearrangement joins TRBV2 to TRBJ1-4, with D unclear. V was shortened by 2 bases and J by 7 bases, with 8 bases between the two germline ends. In germline, CDR1 is SNHLY, CDR2 FYNNEI. There are 13 residues in the CDR3.

Only a few counts were recorded for this clonotype. The chain recombines TRBV5-1 with TRBJ1-1; possible D gene TRBD1, 6 bases. Trimming shortened V by 7 bases and J by 0 bases, and 13 bases separated the two germline ends. There are 14 residues in the CDR3. Germline V gene sequence: CDR1 SGHRS, CDR2 YFSETQ. The CDR3 is CASAQQGLNTEAFF. As DNA, the CDR3 is TGCGCCAGCGCCCAACAGGGTCTGAACACTGAAGCTTTCTTT.

This clonotype was found many times. The chain employs TRBV7-9 and TRBJ1-6; D gene unclear. V dropped 5 bases and J dropped 10 bases, with 15 bases sitting between them. Germline V CDR1 and CDR2: SEHNR, FQNEAQ (reference sequence). The CDR3 length is 14 residues. The DNA of the CDR3 is TGTGCCAGCAGCCCGAACACTTTCTCCTCACCCCTCCACTTT. Its translation is CASSPNTFSSPLHF.

This clonotype was observed at least ten times. One base away lies a much larger clone, so this may be a sequencing read error. The V and J genes are TRBV6-4 and TRBJ2-6, with D unresolved. The CDR3 is 18 residues long. Germline V gives CDR1 MRHNA, CDR2 SNTAGT. The CDR3 coding sequence is TGTGCCAGCAGTCACTCGAGTCTTGGGCTCTCTGGGGCCAACGTCCTGACTTTC. Translated: CASSHSSLGLSGANVLTF.

As concerns this clonotype: At one end the junction does not follow the germline gene, possibly because of a read error. This chain joins TRBV7-9 and TRBJ2-6; 7 bases are shared with TRBD1. The CDR3 totals 12 residues. In germline, CDR1 is SEHNR, CDR2 FQNEAQ (reference sequence). The CDR3 sequence: CASSRGQQFAAF. The CDR3 DNA follows: TGTGCCAGCAGCCGGGGACAGCAGTTTGCAGCTTTC.